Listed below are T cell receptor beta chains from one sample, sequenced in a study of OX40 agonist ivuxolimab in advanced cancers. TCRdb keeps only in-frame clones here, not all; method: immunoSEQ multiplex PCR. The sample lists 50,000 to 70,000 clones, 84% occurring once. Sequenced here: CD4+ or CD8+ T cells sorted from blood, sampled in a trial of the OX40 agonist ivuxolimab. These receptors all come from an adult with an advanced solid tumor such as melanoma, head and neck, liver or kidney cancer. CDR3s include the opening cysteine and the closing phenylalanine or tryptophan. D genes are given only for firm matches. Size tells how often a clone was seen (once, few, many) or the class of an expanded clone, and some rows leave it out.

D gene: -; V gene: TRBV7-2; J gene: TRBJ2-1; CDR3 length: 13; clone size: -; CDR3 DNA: TGTGCCAGCAGCTTTTCGATCTCGAATGAGCAGTTCTTC; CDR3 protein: CASSFSISNEQFF
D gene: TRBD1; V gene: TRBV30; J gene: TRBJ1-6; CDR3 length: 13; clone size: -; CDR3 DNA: TGTGCCTGGGGCGGGACAGTCAGCTCACCCCTCCACTTT; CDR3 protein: CAWGGTVSSPLHF
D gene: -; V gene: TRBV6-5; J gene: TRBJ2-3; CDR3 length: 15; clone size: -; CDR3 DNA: TGTGCCAGCAGCCACCAAGTCGCTAGCACAGATACGCAGTATTTT; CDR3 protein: CASSHQVASTDTQYF
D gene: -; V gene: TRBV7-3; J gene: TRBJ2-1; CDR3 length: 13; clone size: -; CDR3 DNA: TGTGCCAGCAGCTTAAACTATTACAGTGAGCAGTTCTTC; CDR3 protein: CASSLNYYSEQFF
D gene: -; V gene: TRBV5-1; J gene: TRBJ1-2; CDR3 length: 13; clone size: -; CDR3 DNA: TGCGCCAGCAGCTTGGGACAGGACTATGGCTACACCTTC; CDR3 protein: CASSLGQDYGYTF
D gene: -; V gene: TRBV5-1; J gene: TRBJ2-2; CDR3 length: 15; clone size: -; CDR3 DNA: TGCGCCAGCAGCTCAACAGGGATCTACACCGGGGAGCTGTTTTTT; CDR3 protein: CASSSTGIYTGELFF
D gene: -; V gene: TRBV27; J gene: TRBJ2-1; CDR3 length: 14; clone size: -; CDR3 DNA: TGTGCCAGCATCCGGGGGTCCCCCTACAATGAGCAGTTCTTC; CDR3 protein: CASIRGSPYNEQFF
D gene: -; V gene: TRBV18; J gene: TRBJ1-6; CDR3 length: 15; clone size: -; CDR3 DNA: TGTGCCAGCTCACCTCGGGACCCTTATAATTCACCCCTCCACTTT; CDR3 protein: CASSPRDPYNSPLHF
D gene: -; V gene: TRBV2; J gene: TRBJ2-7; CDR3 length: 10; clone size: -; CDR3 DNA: TGTGCCAGCAGCGACTACGAGCAGTACTTC; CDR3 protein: CASSDYEQYF
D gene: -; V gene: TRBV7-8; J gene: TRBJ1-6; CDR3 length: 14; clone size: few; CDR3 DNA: TGTGCCAGCAGCATGCACGGGAATAATTCACCCCTCCACTTT; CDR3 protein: CASSMHGNNSPLHF
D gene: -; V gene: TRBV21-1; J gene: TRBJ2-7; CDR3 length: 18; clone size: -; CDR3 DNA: TGTGCCAGCACCCCCGGGCCCCGACTAGCGGGGTTAAATCACGAGCAGTACTTC; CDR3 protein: CASTPGPRLAGLNHEQYF
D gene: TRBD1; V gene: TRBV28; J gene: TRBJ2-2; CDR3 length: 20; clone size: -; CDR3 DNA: TGTGCCAGCAGTAAAAAAGGACCCTCCGGGACAGGGTTTGTTACCGGGGAGCTGTTTTTT; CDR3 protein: CASSKKGPSGTGFVTGELFF
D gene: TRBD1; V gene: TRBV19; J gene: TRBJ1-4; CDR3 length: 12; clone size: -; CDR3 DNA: TGTGCCAGTAGCCCAGGGGGGAAGAAACTGTTTTTT; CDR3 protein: CASSPGGKKLFF
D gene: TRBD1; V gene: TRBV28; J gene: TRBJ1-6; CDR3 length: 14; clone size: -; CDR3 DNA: TGTGCCAGCCGGACAGGGGGCGAGCATTCACCCCTCCACTTT; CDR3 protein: CASRTGGEHSPLHF
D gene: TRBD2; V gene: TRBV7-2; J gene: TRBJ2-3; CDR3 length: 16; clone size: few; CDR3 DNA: TGTGCCAGCAGCCGACTAGCGGGGGGGCCCGCAGATACGCAGTATTTT; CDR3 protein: CASSRLAGGPADTQYF
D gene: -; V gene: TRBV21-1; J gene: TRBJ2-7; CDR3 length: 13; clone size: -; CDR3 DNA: TGTGCCAGCTTGGCGGGAGAGCGGTACGAGCAGTACTTC; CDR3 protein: CASLAGERYEQYF
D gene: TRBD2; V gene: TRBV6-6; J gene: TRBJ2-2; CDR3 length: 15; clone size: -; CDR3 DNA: TGTGCCAGCAGTGACAAACTAGCGTACACCGGGGAGCTGTTTTTT; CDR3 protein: CASSDKLAYTGELFF
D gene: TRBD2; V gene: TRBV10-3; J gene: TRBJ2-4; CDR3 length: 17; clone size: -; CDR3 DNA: TGTGCCATCAGTGCGACTAGCGGGGGAATAGCCAAAAACATTCAGTACTTC; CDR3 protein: CAISATSGGIAKNIQYF
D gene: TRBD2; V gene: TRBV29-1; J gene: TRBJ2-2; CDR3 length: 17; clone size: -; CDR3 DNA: TGCAGCGTCCGCGGACTGCCGGGCGGGAGTATTGTCGGGGAGCTGTTTTTT; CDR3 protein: CSVRGLPGGSIVGELFF
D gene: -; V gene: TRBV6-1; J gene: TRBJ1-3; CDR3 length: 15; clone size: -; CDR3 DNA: TGTGCCAGCCGATCTACAGGGCAGAAAGGAAACACCATATATTTT; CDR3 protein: CASRSTGQKGNTIYF
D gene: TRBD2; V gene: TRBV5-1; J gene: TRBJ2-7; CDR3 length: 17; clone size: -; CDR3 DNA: TGCGCCAGCAGCTTGGCGGGGGGTGGCTTAAGCTCCTACGAGCAGTACTTC; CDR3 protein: CASSLAGGGLSSYEQYF
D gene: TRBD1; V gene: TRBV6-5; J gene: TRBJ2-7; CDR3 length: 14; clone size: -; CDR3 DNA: TGTGCCAGCAGTTACTCAGGACAGGTTTACGAGCAGTACTTC; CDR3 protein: CASSYSGQVYEQYF
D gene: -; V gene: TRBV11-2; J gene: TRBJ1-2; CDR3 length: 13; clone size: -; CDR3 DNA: TGTGCCAGCAGCTTAGCCGGGGCTCCAGGCTACACCTTC; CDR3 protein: CASSLAGAPGYTF
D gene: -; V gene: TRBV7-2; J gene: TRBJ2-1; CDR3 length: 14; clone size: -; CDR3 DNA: TGTGCCAGCAGCGGAGTGAGCTCCTACAATGAGCAGTTCTTC; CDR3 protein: CASSGVSSYNEQFF
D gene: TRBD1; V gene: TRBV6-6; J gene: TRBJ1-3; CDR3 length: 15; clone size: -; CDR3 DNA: TGTGCCAGCAGCCCCCATGGACAGGGAGGAAACACCATATATTTT; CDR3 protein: CASSPHGQGGNTIYF
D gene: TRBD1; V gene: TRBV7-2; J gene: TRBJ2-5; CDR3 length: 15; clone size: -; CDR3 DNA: TGTGCCAGCAGCAAAATGGGACAGTGGCAAGAGACCCAGTACTTC; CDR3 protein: CASSKMGQWQETQYF
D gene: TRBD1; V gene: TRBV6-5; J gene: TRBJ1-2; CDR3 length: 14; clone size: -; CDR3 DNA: TGTGCCAGCAGTCGCCTACAGGGGGCATATGGCTACACCTTC; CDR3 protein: CASSRLQGAYGYTF
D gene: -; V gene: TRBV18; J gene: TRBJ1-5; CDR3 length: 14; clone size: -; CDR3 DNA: TGTGCCAGCTCACCAAGGCAGGGAGATCAGCCCCAGCATTTT; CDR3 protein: CASSPRQGDQPQHF
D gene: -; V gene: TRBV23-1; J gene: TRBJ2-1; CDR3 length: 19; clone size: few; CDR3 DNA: TGCGCCAGCAGTCAACCGGGACACGTATATAGGAGCTCCTACAATGAGCAGTTCTTC; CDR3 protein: CASSQPGHVYRSSYNEQFF
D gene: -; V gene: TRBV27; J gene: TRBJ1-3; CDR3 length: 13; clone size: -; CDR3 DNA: TGTGCCAGCAGTTTATCGGTTGGAGACACCATATATTTT; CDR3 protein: CASSLSVGDTIYF
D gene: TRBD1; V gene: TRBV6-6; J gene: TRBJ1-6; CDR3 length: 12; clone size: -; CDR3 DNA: TGTGCCAGCAGCCCGGGACAGGAGGCCCTCCACTTT; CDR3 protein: CASSPGQEALHF
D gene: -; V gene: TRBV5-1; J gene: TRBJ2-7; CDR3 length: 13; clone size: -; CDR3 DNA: TGCGCCAGCAGCCCCCGGCCAGACTACGAGCAGTACTTC; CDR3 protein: CASSPRPDYEQYF
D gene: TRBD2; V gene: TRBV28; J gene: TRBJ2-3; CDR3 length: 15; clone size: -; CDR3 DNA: TGTGCCAGCAGTTTCTCCCGCGGGAGGGCAGATACGCAGTATTTT; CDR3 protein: CASSFSRGRADTQYF
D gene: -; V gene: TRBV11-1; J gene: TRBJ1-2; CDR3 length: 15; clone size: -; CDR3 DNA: TGTGCCAGCAGCTTAGAACAGCGAGCTAACTATGGCTACACCTTC; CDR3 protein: CASSLEQRANYGYTF
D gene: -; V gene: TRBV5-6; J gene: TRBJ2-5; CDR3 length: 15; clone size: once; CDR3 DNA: TGTGCCAGCAGCTTGTTCCAGGGGCTCCAAGAGACCCAGTACTTC; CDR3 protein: CASSLFQGLQETQYF
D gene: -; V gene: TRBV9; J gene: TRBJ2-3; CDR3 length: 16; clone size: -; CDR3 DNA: TGTGCCAGCAGCGCCCCTAGAGCCTCTAGCACAGATACGCAGTATTTT; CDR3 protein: CASSAPRASSTDTQYF
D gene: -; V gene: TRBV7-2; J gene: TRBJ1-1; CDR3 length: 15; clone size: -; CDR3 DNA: TGTGCCAGCAACAGGATTCCTCAGGCGGGTACTGAAGCTTTCTTT; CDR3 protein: CASNRIPQAGTEAFF
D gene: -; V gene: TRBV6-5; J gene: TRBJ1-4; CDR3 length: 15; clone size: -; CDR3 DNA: TGTGCCAGCACCCGAAGTGGGGCAACTAATGAAAAACTGTTTTTT; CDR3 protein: CASTRSGATNEKLFF
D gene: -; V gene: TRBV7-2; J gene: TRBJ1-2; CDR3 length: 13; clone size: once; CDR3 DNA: TGTGCCAGCAGCTTAGACAGTAACTATGGCTACACCTTC; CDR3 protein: CASSLDSNYGYTF